This T cell receptor beta chain was sequenced for a study of control samples from healthy donors and cancer patients. V was cut by 0 bases and J by 2 bases, with 12 bases left in between. The CDR3 is made up of 15 amino acids. Germline V lookup: CDR1 SGHKS, CDR2 YYEKEE (reference sequence). Produced via immunoSEQ multiplex PCR; TCRdb's table is partial and in-frame only. This sample has about 120,000 clones, with around 93% found just once. The sample consisted of blood. The sequence was collected from a woman aged 45-65 years in good health. V gene TRBV5-5 combines with J gene TRBJ2-7; tentatively, D is TRBD2 (6 bases). CDR3 sequence: CASSLEWGETYEQYF. Here the CDR3 DNA reads TGTGCCAGCAGCTTGGAATGGGGGGAAACCTACGAGCAGTACTTC.